The clone carrying this TCR beta chain was observed a single time. This entry comes from a study of tumor and adjacent non-tumor tissue in lung cancer. About the research overall: Histology: under 15 adenocarcinoma, a couple of squamous cell carcinoma, 1 small cell lung cancer.

TCRbeta libraries were built with three rounds of nested PCR, modified from ARM-PCR. TCRdb re-called the multiplex PCR reads through MiXCR, storing one row per CDR3 protein. This table holds some 100,000 distinct CDR3 sequences, over 55% found once. The template was RNA from unsorted bulk tissue. This non-tumor lung sample came from over 3 cm beyond the tumor edge. Sample: distant non-tumor lung tissue. The TCR originated in a man aged 25 to 40 with non-small cell lung cancer.

The CDR3 bases are TGCAGTGCTAGAGATGAGCAGCGGAACCAGCTTGGTAAGCAGTATTTT. Residues: CSARDEQRNQLGKQYF. The chain employs TRBV20-1 and TRBJ2-3; D is possibly TRBD2 (5 bases). The CDR3 loop spans 16 amino acids. V lost 0 bases to trimming and J lost 11 bases, with 24 bases between them. Germline V lookup: CDR1 DFQATT, CDR2 SNEGSKA (reference sequence).